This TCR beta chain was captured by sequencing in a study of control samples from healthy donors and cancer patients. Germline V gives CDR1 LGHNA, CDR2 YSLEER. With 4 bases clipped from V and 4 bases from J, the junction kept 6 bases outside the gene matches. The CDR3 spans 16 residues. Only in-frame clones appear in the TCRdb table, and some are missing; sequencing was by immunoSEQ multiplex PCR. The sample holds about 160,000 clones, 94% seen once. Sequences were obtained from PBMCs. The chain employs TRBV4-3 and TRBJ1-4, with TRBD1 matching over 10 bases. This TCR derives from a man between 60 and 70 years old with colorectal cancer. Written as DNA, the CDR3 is TGCGCCAGCAGCCGGGACAGGGGAGGGGGTAATGAAAAACTGTTTTTT. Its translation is CASSRDRGGGNEKLFF.